This T cell receptor (beta chain) was identified during a study of blood T cell repertoires in COVID-19. At the level of the study: Specimens from acute and convalescent COVID-19 originated in the United States, Italy and Spain. The analysed material was cDNA or gDNA that came from T cells, B-cell-depleted T cells, or PBMCs.

Original analysis: Nucleated cell number was recorded as an estimate derived from reference gene primer amplification. Data came from immunoSEQ multiplex PCR; TCRdb stores just in-frame clones and leaves some out. V, J and clone size were drawn from that table, and D and trimming were deduced from the DNA. The table shows about 250,000 clones, with roughly nine tenths occurring only once. Germline lookup yields CDR1 LGHDT and CDR2 YNNKEL (reference sequence). The length of the CDR3 is 15 residues. Trimming cost V 4 bases and J 4 bases; bases outside gene matches: 8. A single count supports this clone.

The chain couples TRBV3-1 (or the pseudogene TRBV3-2) to TRBJ1-1, with TRBD1 matching over 8 bases. The sequencing input was peripheral blood. The source of this sequence is a woman aged 40 to 50 who had recovered from COVID-19. The CDR3 loop reads CASSLSTGDFTEAFF. The CDR3 DNA reads TGTGCCAGCAGCCTTTCGACAGGGGACTTCACTGAAGCTTTCTTT.